This section outlines one T cell receptor (beta chain) sequence together with its context. V was clipped by 7 bases and J by 2 bases; unmatched bases: 3. The CDR3 sequence is 13 residues long. Germline V CDR1 and CDR2: SNHLY, FYNNEI. Vbeta (60) and Jbeta (13) primers were used in the PCR. Method: immunoSEQ multiplex PCR; TCRdb's copy keeps in-frame clones and lacks some. The sample yields approximately 130,000 clones, roughly four fifths seen once. The data stem from a study of cytomegalovirus exposure and HLA in healthy donors. The material sequenced was PBMCs. This chain uses TRBV2 with TRBJ2-3; 7 bases line up with TRBD1. The sequence was obtained from a man aged 35 to 55 in good health and CMV-seronegative. In nucleotides, the CDR3 is TGTGCCAGCACGGGACAGATCACAGATACGCAGTATTTT. It translates to CASTGQITDTQYF.